These T cell receptor beta chains were read from a single sample in a study of a mutant IDH1 vaccine in newly diagnosed glioma. For these TCRs, the target antigens are not known. The protocol was immunoSEQ multiplex PCR, while the TCRdb copy is restricted to in-frame clones and leaves out a portion. The sample carries 70,000 to 95,000 clones, 75% to 90% recorded once. The source material was PBMCs, sampled from a glioma patient whose treatment included an IDH1 peptide vaccine. The receptor source for this set is a woman aged 50 to 60 with glioma. CDR3s leave out the opening cysteine and the closing phenylalanine or tryptophan.

v_gene,j_gene,CDR3aa
TRBV5-6,TRBJ1-2,ASSFTPTGGGSYGYT
TRBV7-9,TRBJ1-2,ASSLALGEQGGYT
TRBV28,TRBJ1-1,ASSLGYEAF
TRBV7-8,TRBJ1-4,ASSTSGGSLREKLF
TRBV5-1,TRBJ2-5,ASSLDRQETQY
TRBV18,TRBJ2-7,ASSLQQGGTSYEQY
TRBV7-6,TRBJ1-5,ASSLASFPGQPQH
TRBV9,TRBJ2-1,ASSVDGDFSYNEQF
TRBV5-1,-,ASSLLAGANTGELF
TRBV14,TRBJ2-3,ASSHNRGGTDTQY
TRBV5-1,TRBJ2-4,ASSLGLLAGGAKNIQY
TRBV5-1,TRBJ2-3,ASSLLLAADTQY
TRBV28,TRBJ2-7,ASKWTGGSYEQY
TRBV10-1,TRBJ2-3,ASSERPMGLGSTDTQY
TRBV6-5,TRBJ1-2,ASSYSRRGRIYGYT
TRBV5-1,TRBJ2-4,ASSLAGNIQY
TRBV19,TRBJ2-1,ASSATSGSRYNEQF
TRBV18,TRBJ1-1,ASSRKTGGLAEAF
TRBV5-1,TRBJ1-1,ASRAGETTEAF
TRBV7-9,TRBJ1-3,ASTVGASGNTIY
TRBV5-6,TRBJ1-3,ASVLGGPLSHSGNTIY
TRBV11-1,TRBJ1-1,ASSDGQGGIRGTEAF
TRBV15,TRBJ1-1,VTSRDIAMSEAF
TRBV18,TRBJ1-1,ASSLTGAGEAF